Sequencing of this T cell receptor beta chain was carried out in a study of T cell repertoires in cytomegalovirus infection. Study-wide context: Indications of both CMV infection and matching HLA type were provided by public TCR beta signatures.

Overall study results and limits: Pooled public TCR beta family frequency picked out CMV carriers with the relevant HLA. Ex vivo, HLA-C-restricted CMV-specific TCR beta clonotypes prevailed over the rest of the response.

On this clonotype itself: The antigen is unknown.

TCRdb processed the reads anew with MiXCR; each CDR3 protein has one entry. The sample yields around 540,000 distinct CDR3 sequences, roughly a third seen once. The length of the CDR3 is 15 residues. The germline V and J ends were trimmed by 3 bases and 3 bases, with 11 bases remaining between them. The clonotype comes from a human donor in good health (CMV status not recorded). Some clones in this sample may be carry-over from other donors' samples. Specimen: cultured PBMCs, collected from culture after CMV antigen stimulation. The V gene is TRBV12-3 or TRBV12-4, the J gene TRBJ2-2, with TRBD1 as a possible D gene (5 bases). CDR3 loop: CASSFQGAHTGELFF. In DNA form, the CDR3 reads TGTGCCAGCAGTTTTCAGGGCGCCCACACCGGGGAGCTGTTTTTT.